This TCR beta chain was recorded in a study of blood T cell repertoires in COVID-19. On the study more broadly: Nucleic acid was either cDNA or gDNA, and it came from T cells, B-cell-depleted T cells, or PBMCs.

The V end was cut by 4 bases, the J end by 4 bases, with 17 bases between. This CDR3 is 15 amino acids long. CDR1 is SGHDT and CDR2 is YYEEEE in the germline V gene. In the authors' workflow: Counts of nucleated cells, estimated from reference gene primer amplification, were obtained. Only in-frame clones appear in the TCRdb table, and some are missing; sequencing was by immunoSEQ multiplex PCR. From that table come the V and J calls and clone size; the DNA was used to work out D and trimming. The top ten clones hold about a fifth of a sample with approximately 85,000 clones, 86% of them seen once. Sequences were obtained from peripheral blood. This chain connects TRBV5-6 to TRBJ1-2, with D unresolved. The clonotype originates from an elderly woman in a cohort sampled during active or convalescent COVID-19. The CDR3 nucleotides read TGTGCCAGCAGCCCCCTCGGCCAAGGCGGCTATGGCTACACCTTC. It codes for CASSPLGQGGYGYTF.